This T cell receptor (beta chain) was identified in a study of blood T cell repertoires in COVID-19. Background on the study: Acute and convalescent COVID-19 samples came from the United States, Italy and Spain. T cells, B-cell-depleted T cells, or PBMCs provided the cDNA or gDNA that served as material.

Trimming at V came to 5 bases and at J to 6 bases, leaving 19 bases not matched to a gene. From germline, CDR1 is SGHRS and CDR2 YFSETQ. The CDR3 runs to 17 residues. Authors' methods: The authors estimated nucleated cell counts from reference gene primer amplification. Generated by immunoSEQ multiplex PCR, the TCRdb table keeps only in-frame clones and is missing some. V and J calls and clone size are copied from that table; D and trimming were computed from the DNA. The data contain about 70,000 clones, 80% of them singletons. There are a few counts of this clone. This TCR was sampled from a man in his 70s who had recovered from COVID-19. V and J are TRBV5-1 and TRBJ2-7, with 8 bases fitting TRBD1. The specimen sequenced was peripheral blood. CDR3 in DNA: TGCGCCAGCAGAACCTTCGCCCTAAAGACAGGGGAAAGCGAGCAGTACTTC. Protein: CASRTFALKTGESEQYF.